This TCR beta chain appears in the sequencing data of a study of T cells in tumors after PD-1 blockade. Profiling relied on immunoSEQ multiplex PCR, and the TCRdb table lists in-frame clones only, not all of them. The table records 40,000 to 55,000 clones, roughly three quarters of them present only once. Germline V gene lookup returns CDR1 ENHRY and CDR2 SYGVKD. The CDR3 extends over 13 amino acids. Trimming pared 6 bases from V and 0 bases from J, leaving 8 bases between. The specimen was PBMCs, collected before anti-PD-1 treatment. The chain recombines TRBV10-3 with TRBJ1-1; a weak D match, TRBD1 (5 bases). This sequence was found in a human donor with basal cell carcinoma. CDR3 residues: CAIRTDLNTEAFF. The CDR3 nucleotides are TGTGCCATCAGGACAGATTTGAACACTGAAGCTTTCTTT.